The present T cell receptor (beta chain) was sequenced within a study of T cell responses to AZD1222 COVID-19 vaccine. Study details: Second-dose timings of about 4 or about 12 weeks were pooled. Findings of the study overall: Spike was spanned by vaccine-associated CD4 TCRs, which were dominant at 160-218 and 743-854. Only 6 or 7 AZD1222 recipients tested seropositive at baseline.

This table comes from immunoSEQ multiplex PCR, and its TCRdb copy is limited to in-frame clones, with some not included. The data show about 170,000 clones, 80% to 95% seen once. Trimming at V came to 5 bases and at J to 4 bases, leaving 5 bases not matched to a gene. Germline V gene data show CDR1 as LNHNV and CDR2 as YYDKDF (reference sequence). The CDR3 contains 15 residues. Details on this clone: The antigen remains undetermined.

This TCR came from an adult in good health. Sequences were derived from peripheral blood, sampled on day 0 of AZD1222 vaccination. V is TRBV15 and J is TRBJ2-1; 10 bases are shared with TRBD2. The CDR3 spells CATSHSGRPYNEQFF. In DNA form, the CDR3 reads TGTGCCACCAGCCATAGCGGGAGGCCATACAATGAGCAGTTCTTC.